The T cell receptor beta chain under discussion was sequenced for a study of control samples from healthy donors and cancer patients. TCRdb's copy holds only in-frame clones and misses some; the assay was immunoSEQ multiplex PCR. The table records under 200,000 clones, 80% to 95% of them present only once. Deletions cut 5 bases from V and 7 bases from J, with 14 bases between. CDR1 is SQVTM and CDR2 is ANQGSEA in the germline V gene. The CDR3 spans 12 residues. Sequenced material: blood. V gene TRBV29-1 combines with J gene TRBJ1-1, with D tentatively TRBD1 (5 bases). The TCR comes from a woman aged 25 to 39 in good health. Written as DNA, the CDR3 is TGCAGCGTTCAGGGATCCGGAGTTGAAGCTTTCTTT. Its protein is CSVQGSGVEAFF.